The 25 T cell receptor beta chains in this list originate from one sample, sequenced in a study of glioma-infiltrating T cells after dendritic cell vaccination. TCRdb's table, derived via immunoSEQ multiplex PCR, lists solely in-frame clones and lacks some. The top ten clones hold roughly 2.2% of a sample with under 35,000 clones, 85% to 95% of them seen once. This material consisted of blood, taken before dendritic cell vaccination. These receptors originate from a human donor with glioblastoma.

This clone was counted a single time. V usage is TRBV10-2 and J usage is TRBJ2-3; tentative D call: TRBD2 (6 bases). The CDR3 consists of 16 residues. The ends were cut back, 5 bases at V and 2 bases at J, with 17 bases in the middle. The germline V gene has CDR1 WSHSY and CDR2 SAAADI. The CDR3 reads CASSSHLAQDTDTQYF. CDR3 bases: TGCGCCAGCAGTTCACACCTAGCGCAAGACACAGATACGCAGTATTTT.

The chain joins TRBV4-1 to TRBJ2-7; 9 nucleotides agree with TRBD2. The CDR3 runs 14 residues. Germline V lookup: CDR1 MGHRA, CDR2 YSYEKL. With V trimmed by 1 base and J by 6 bases, 4 bases remained unmatched. The DNA for the CDR3 is TGCGCCAGCAGCCAAGGGAGCGGGGGGAGCGAGCAGTACTTC. Translating it yields CASSQGSGGSEQYF.

The V and J genes are TRBV7-8 and TRBJ2-7; the match to TRBD1 covers 7 bases. This CDR3 comprises 16 residues. Unmatched junction bases numbered 14, after V lost 5 bases and J lost 4 bases. Germline V gene data show CDR1 as SGHVS and CDR2 as FQNEAQ. The CDR3 loop reads CASSVKETRGRYEQYF. CDR3 nucleotides: TGTGCCAGCAGCGTAAAAGAAACAAGGGGGCGGTACGAGCAGTACTTC.

In regard to this clone: Other DNA sequences in the same sample also yield this CDR3. The chain has TRBV11-2 and TRBJ1-6; D might be TRBD1 (5 bases). The CDR3 is 16 residues long. Germline CDR1 is SGHAT and CDR2 is FQNNGV. V was clipped by 1 base and J by 7 bases, with 14 bases between them. CDR3 sequence (DNA): TGTGCCAGCAGCTTAGCCGTCCCACAGGTCAATTCACCCCTCCACTTT. Its protein product is CASSLAVPQVNSPLHF.

The chain recombines TRBV7-2 with TRBJ2-5; D unclear. Germline V gives CDR1 SGHTA, CDR2 FQGNSA. Trimming took 5 bases from V and 4 from J, leaving 8 bases between them. The CDR3 spans 12 residues. CDR3 sequence reads: CASSPGRETQYF. For the CDR3, the DNA is TGTGCCAGCAGCCCCGGTCGAGAGACCCAGTACTTC.

The chain combines TRBV4-1 with TRBJ2-3; D not certain. The CDR3 length is 14 residues. V lost 4 bases and J 6 bases, leaving 14 bases between the germline ends. The V gene's germline CDR1 is MGHRA and CDR2 YSYEKL. This CDR3 is CASSPGFISDTQYF. In nucleotides, the CDR3 is TGCGCCAGCAGCCCAGGATTCATCTCGGATACGCAGTATTTT.

The chain recombines TRBV19 with TRBJ1-4; 7 positions agree with TRBD1. The CDR3 totals 17 residues. Losses at the gene ends were 4 bases for V and 7 bases for J; bases not matched to a gene: 15. Germline values: CDR1 LNHDA, CDR2 SQIVND (reference sequence). This chain's CDR3 is CASSTLKKGGASEKLFF. The CDR3 nucleotides read TGTGCCAGTAGTACGTTAAAAAAAGGGGGCGCGAGTGAAAAACTGTTTTTT.

This chain links TRBV10-2 with TRBJ2-1; TRBD1 agrees at 10 bases. The length of the CDR3 is 15 residues. CDR1 is WSHSY, CDR2 SAAADI, per germline. J lost 5 bases, V lost 4 bases, and 5 bases had no gene match. CDR3 bases: TGCGCCAGCAGTGCCGGGACAGGGGTTCACAATGAGCAGTTCTTC. This gives the protein CASSAGTGVHNEQFF.

CDR3 DNA sequence: TGTGCCAGCAGCCTCCGGGGGGCACGGTATTTT. Residues: CASSLRGARYF. The rearrangement links TRBV5-8 to TRBJ2-3, with D possibly matching TRBD2 (7 bases). CDR1 is SGHTS, CDR2 YDEGEE, per germline. Trimming removed 4 bases from V and 14 bases from J, with 14 bases in between. The CDR3 runs to 11 residues.

CDR3: CASSSGGALNEKLFF. The CDR3 bases are TGTGCCAGTAGTTCCGGCGGCGCCTTAAATGAAAAACTGTTTTTT. This chain connects TRBV19 to TRBJ1-4; D ambiguous. The length of the CDR3 is 15 residues. Germline CDR1 LNHDA, CDR2 SQIVND (reference sequence). The V end lost 5 bases, the J end lost 5 bases, and 15 bases lay between the germline ends. Using reference TRBV19 and TRBJ1-4 for the parts outside the CDR3, the full variable domain is DGGITQSPKYLFRKEGQNVTLSCEQNLNHDAMYWYRQDPGQGLRLIYYSQIVNDFQKGDIAEGYSVSREKKESFPLTVTSAQKNPTAFYLCASSSGGALNEKLFFGSGTQLSVL.

The genes are TRBV7-9 and TRBJ1-5, with D perhaps matching TRBD1 (6 bases). Germline assignment: CDR1 SEHNR and CDR2 FQNEAQ (reference sequence). The length of the CDR3 is 16 residues. Trimming shortened V by 1 base and J by 5 bases, and 15 bases separated the two germline ends. This CDR3 reads CASSLEGEGRDQPQHF. DNA for the CDR3: TGTGCCAGCAGCTTAGAGGGGGAAGGGAGAGATCAGCCCCAGCATTTT.

The rearrangement uses TRBV1 and TRBJ2-5; TRBD1, as called in the table, went unchecked against the DNA. The closer fit of TRBJ2-7 to the DNA end suggests the J call may be wrong. TRBV1 is termed a pseudogene. The length of the CDR3 is 14 residues. The DNA for the CDR3 is TGCACCAGCAGCTTTCGCACCTTGGGGCTCGAGCAGTACTTC. Its translation is CTSSFRTLGLEQYF.

V is TRBV10-2 and J is TRBJ2-7; 12 bases agree with TRBD2. The CDR3 is 14 residues long. V lost 11 bases and J lost 4; bases outside the gene matches: 9. Germline V gene data show CDR1 as WSHSY and CDR2 as SAAADI. CDR3 sequence reads: CAPLLGLAGYEQYF. The CDR3 region has the DNA TGCGCCCCCCTCCTCGGACTAGCGGGATACGAGCAGTACTTC.

The V gene is TRBV6-1, the J gene TRBJ2-7; no clear D. The CDR3 sequence is 12 residues long. Per germline, CDR1 MNHNS and CDR2 SASEGT. V dropped 1 base and J dropped 5 bases, with 6 bases sitting between them. CDR3 in amino acids: CASSEGGHEQYF. The CDR3 DNA reads as TGTGCCAGCAGTGAAGGAGGCCACGAGCAGTACTTC.

This clone was detected only once. V is TRBV10-2 and J is TRBJ2-3, with TRBD2 matching 12 bases. The trim removed 7 bases at V and 5 bases at J, leaving 7 bases unmatched. The CDR3 spans 15 residues. Germline V gene sequence: CDR1 WSHSY, CDR2 SAAADI. CDR3 amino acids: CASTQGGLAGDTQYF. The CDR3 DNA follows: TGCGCCAGCACTCAGGGGGGACTAGCGGGAGATACGCAGTATTTT.

This chain uses TRBV5-1 with TRBJ2-7, with 8 bases fitting TRBD1. CDR1 and CDR2 from the germline V gene are SGHRS and YFSETQ. The V and J ends lost 4 bases and 3 bases, in that order; junction bases with no gene match: 3. CDR3 length: 13 residues. CDR3 residues: CASSGGTGYEQYF. The CDR3 nucleotides are TGCGCCAGCAGCGGGGGGACAGGCTACGAGCAGTACTTC.

The rearrangement uses TRBV2 and TRBJ2-7, with a possible D match to TRBD1 (6 bases). V lost 7 bases, J lost 0 bases, and 19 bases lay in between. The germline V gene has CDR1 SNHLY and CDR2 FYNNEI. This CDR3 has 16 amino acids. CDR3 sequence: CASIKRRGSSSYEQYF. CDR3 bases: TGTGCCAGCATAAAAAGAAGGGGGTCATCCTCCTACGAGCAGTACTTC.

Worth noting for this clone: One junction end disagrees with the germline gene, perhaps due to a read error. The same CDR3 is also encoded by other DNA sequences in this sample. The V gene is TRBV2, the J gene TRBJ1-6, with 9 bases matching TRBD1. Per the germline V gene, CDR1 is SNHLY and CDR2 is FYNNEI. CDR3 length: 15 residues. The CDR3: CASRTGQGYNSPLHF. In DNA form, the CDR3 reads TGTGCCAGCAGAACGGGACAGGGCTATAATTCCCCCCTCCACTTT.

The V call is TRBV2, the J call TRBJ2-2, with D possibly being TRBD1 (6 bases). The ends were cut back, 6 bases at V and 4 bases at J, with 9 bases in the middle. CDR3 length equals 13 residues. The germline gives CDR1 SNHLY, CDR2 FYNNEI. The CDR3 DNA reads as TGTGCCAGCAGGGGCAGGGGCACCGGGGAGCTGTTTTTT. Its translation: CASRGRGTGELFF.

This clone was seen once. The genes are TRBV4-2 and TRBJ2-5, with TRBD1 as a possible D gene (6 bases). CDR1 and CDR2 from the germline V gene are LGHNA and YNFKEQ. Trimming took 2 bases from V and 1 from J, leaving 11 bases between them. This CDR3 has 15 residues. CDR3 protein: CASSQKAGVQETQYF. The CDR3 region has the DNA TGTGCCAGCAGCCAAAAGGCAGGGGTCCAAGAGACCCAGTACTTC.

V gene TRBV11-2 combines with J gene TRBJ2-3; the D gene is possibly TRBD2 (6 bases). The germline gives CDR1 SGHAT, CDR2 FQNNGV. This CDR3 has 11 amino acids. Trimming stripped 8 bases from V and 8 bases from J, with 11 bases between. The CDR3 region has the DNA TGTGCCAGCGGGGGAGGAGGTACGCAGTATTTT. Amino acid sequence: CASGGGGTQYF.

CDR3: CASSSTLGGARETQYF. The CDR3 bases are TGTGCCAGCAGCTCCACGTTGGGGGGGGCACGGGAGACCCAGTACTTC. The chain couples TRBV7-9 to TRBJ2-5; maybe TRBD2 (7 bases). The germline V gene encodes CDR1 SEHNR and CDR2 FQNEAQ (reference sequence). CDR3 length: 16 residues. Trimming removed 4 bases from V and 5 bases from J, with 20 bases in between.

This chain connects TRBV19 to TRBJ1-6; the match to TRBD1 covers 8 bases. CDR1 is LNHDA, CDR2 SQIVND, per germline (reference sequence). The J segment lost 7 bases and the V segment lost 4 bases, leaving 3 bases of the junction unmatched. The CDR3 loop spans 14 amino acids. For the CDR3, the DNA is TGTGCCAGTAGTAAACGGGACAGGAATTCACCCCTCCACTTT. Residues: CASSKRDRNSPLHF.

As to this clone: An end of the junction does not agree with germline; a read error may underlie this. This sequence joins TRBV7-7 and TRBJ2-3; 12 bases agree with TRBD1. The CDR3 contains 15 residues. CDR1 is SSHAT, CDR2 FNYEAQ, per germline (reference sequence). The CDR3 loop is CASSPGTGGADTQYF. CDR3 bases: TGTGCTAGCAGCCCCGGGACAGGGGGCGCAGATACGCAGTATTTT. Using reference TRBV7-7 and TRBJ2-3 for the parts outside the CDR3, the full variable domain is GAGVSQSPRYKVTKRGQDVTLRCDPISSHATLYWYQQALGQGPEFLTYFNYEAQPDKSGLPSDRFSAERPEGSISTLTIQRTEQRDSAMYRCASSPGTGGADTQYFGPGTRLTVL.

The chain couples TRBV4-1 to TRBJ2-7; the match to TRBD1 covers 9 bases. The CDR3 totals 20 residues. The germline V gene encodes CDR1 MGHRA and CDR2 YSYEKL. Unmatched junction bases numbered 22, after V lost 4 bases and J lost 3 bases. This chain's CDR3 is CASSPRGVRTGDPGNYEQYF. CDR3 bases: TGCGCCAGCAGCCCTAGGGGGGTCCGGACAGGGGACCCGGGCAACTACGAGCAGTACTTC.